At least ten counts were recorded for the clone carrying this T cell receptor beta chain. The entry originates in a study of neurological immune-mediated disorders. TCRdb re-called the 5' RACE reads through MiXCR, storing one row per CDR3 protein. The repertoire holds approximately 50,000 distinct CDR3 sequences, with 9% to 12% as singletons. Germline V CDR1 and CDR2: KGHSH, LQKENI. The CDR3 contains 15 residues. The germline V and J ends were trimmed by 3 bases and 5 bases, with 16 bases remaining between them. Sequenced material: PBMCs. The TCR sequence derives from a man aged 65-85 years with HTLV-1-associated myelopathy (HAM/TSP). The rearrangement joins TRBV18 to TRBJ1-1, with D unclear. CDR3 loop: CASSPVIQAKTEAFF. CDR3 DNA: TGTGCCAGCTCACCTGTTATCCAGGCGAAGACTGAAGCTTTCTTT.